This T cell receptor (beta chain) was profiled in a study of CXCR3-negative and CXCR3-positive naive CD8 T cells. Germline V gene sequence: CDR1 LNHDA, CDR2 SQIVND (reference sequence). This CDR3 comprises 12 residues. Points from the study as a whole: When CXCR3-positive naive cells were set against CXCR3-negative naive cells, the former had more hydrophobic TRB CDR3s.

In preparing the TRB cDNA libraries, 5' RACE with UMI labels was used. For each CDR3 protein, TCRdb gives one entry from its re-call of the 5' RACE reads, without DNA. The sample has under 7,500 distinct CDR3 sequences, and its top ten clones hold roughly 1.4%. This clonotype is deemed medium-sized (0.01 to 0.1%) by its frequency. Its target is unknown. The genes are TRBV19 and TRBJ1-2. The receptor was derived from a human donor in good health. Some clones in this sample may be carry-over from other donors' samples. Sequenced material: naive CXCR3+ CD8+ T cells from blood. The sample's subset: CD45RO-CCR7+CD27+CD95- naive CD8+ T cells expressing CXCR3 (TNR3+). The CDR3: CASAGLIDGYTF.